This T cell receptor (beta chain) was obtained from a study of regulatory T cells in long-lasting Graves disease. Overall study findings and caveats: Samples came from peripheral blood alone, without thyroid tissue.

Time point of the sample: newly diagnosed GD, antithyroid drugs for less than 3 months. Following extraction of RNA from PBMCs, that RNA was used to make the TCR library. Graves' disease diagnoses used American Thyroid Association guidelines. Germline V gene lookup returns CDR1 SNHLY and CDR2 FYNNEI. The J segment lost 8 bases and the V segment lost 4 bases, leaving 11 bases of the junction unmatched. The CDR3 extends over 16 amino acids. A remark on this clonotype: No antigen is known for it.

Arm-PCR of CDR3 regions and iRepertoire HTBI primers were the basis on which TCR beta libraries were built. MiXCR, applied by TCRdb to the multiplex PCR reads, yields one record per CDR3 protein. Here the sample spans more than 450,000 distinct CDR3 sequences, more than 10% being singletons. The sample also formed part of further work on T cells in Graves' hyperthyroidism and ophthalmopathy. Per that paper: Blood also held most thyroid clonotypes expanded beyond 0.001.

The clonotype was recovered from a woman aged 25 to 39 with Graves disease. V is TRBV2 and J is TRBJ1-6; TRBD1 agrees at 7 bases. Here the sequenced sample was peripheral blood mononuclear cells (PBMCs), taken at new diagnosis, from a patient treated with antithyroid drugs. CDR3 DNA sequence: TGTGCCAGCAGTGGCTACTTTGGGACAGCGGATTCACCCCTCCACTTT. Its translation: CASSGYFGTADSPLHF.